The present T cell receptor beta chain was sequenced within a study of blood T cell repertoires in COVID-19. Whole-study context: Samples came from the United States, Italy and Spain, spanning acute and convalescent COVID-19. PBMCs, B-cell-depleted T cells, or T cells provided the cDNA or gDNA that made up the material.

Germline CDR1 is MGHRA and CDR2 is YSYEKL. The V and J ends lost 1 base and 2 bases, in that order; junction bases with no gene match: 3. CDR3 length: 15 residues. The Seattle patients, enrolled during active infection, were followed longitudinally. Produced via immunoSEQ multiplex PCR; TCRdb's table is partial and in-frame only. Among approximately 110,000 clones listed, about 94% were seen once. The chain employs TRBV4-1 and TRBJ2-3, with TRBD2 identical over 7 bases. Sequenced: peripheral blood. The clonotype comes from a man in his forties or fifties with COVID-19, enrolled during active disease. CDR3 loop: CASSQGLAATDTQYF. CDR3 nucleotide sequence: TGCGCCAGCAGCCAAGGTCTAGCGGCCACAGATACGCAGTATTTT.